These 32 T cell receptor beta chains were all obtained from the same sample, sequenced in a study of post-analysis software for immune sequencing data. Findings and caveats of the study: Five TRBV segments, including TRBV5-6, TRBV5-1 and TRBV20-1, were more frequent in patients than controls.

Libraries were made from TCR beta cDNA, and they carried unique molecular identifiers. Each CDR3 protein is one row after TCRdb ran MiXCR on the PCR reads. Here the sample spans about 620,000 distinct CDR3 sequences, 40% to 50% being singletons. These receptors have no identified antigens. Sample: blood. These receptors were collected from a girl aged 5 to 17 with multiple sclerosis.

The DNA for the CDR3 is TGTGCCAGCAGTTTAGCCGGGCGGGTGAGAACAGATACGCAGTATTTT. Translation gives CASSLAGRVRTDTQYF. This sequence joins TRBV12-3 or TRBV12-4 and TRBJ2-3; weak D call: TRBD2 (5 bases). The CDR3 is made up of 16 amino acids. The V end was cut by 0 bases, the J end by 3 bases, with 13 bases between.

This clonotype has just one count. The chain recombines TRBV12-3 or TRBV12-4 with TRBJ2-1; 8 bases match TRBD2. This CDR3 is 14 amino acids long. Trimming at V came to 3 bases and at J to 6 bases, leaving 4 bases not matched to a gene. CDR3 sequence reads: CASSFASGSNEQFF. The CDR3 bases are TGTGCCAGCAGTTTCGCTAGCGGGTCCAATGAGCAGTTCTTC.

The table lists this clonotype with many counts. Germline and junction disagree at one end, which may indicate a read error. For the CDR3, the DNA is TGTGCCAGCAGTCTGTCCGGGGCCTACGAGCAGTACTTC. It codes for CASSLSGAYEQYF. The chain employs TRBV5-1 and TRBJ2-7; the D gene is possibly TRBD2 (5 bases). The V gene's germline CDR1 is SGHRS and CDR2 YFSETQ. The CDR3 has 13 residues.

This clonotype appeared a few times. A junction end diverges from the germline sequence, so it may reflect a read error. CDR3 coding DNA: TGTGCCAACAGCCCGCGGACTAGCGGAAGCACAGATACGCAGTATTTT. This codes for CANSPRTSGSTDTQYF. The gene calls are TRBV4-2 and TRBJ2-3, with 10 bases fitting TRBD2. Germline CDR1 reads LGHNA; CDR2 reads YNFKEQ. This CDR3 is built from 16 residues.

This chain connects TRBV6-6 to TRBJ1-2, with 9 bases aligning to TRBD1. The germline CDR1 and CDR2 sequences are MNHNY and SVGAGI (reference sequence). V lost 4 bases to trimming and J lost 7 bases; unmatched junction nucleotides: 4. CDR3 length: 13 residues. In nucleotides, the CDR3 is TGTGCCAGCAGTTCACAGGGGGCTGTTGGCTACACCTTC. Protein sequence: CASSSQGAVGYTF.

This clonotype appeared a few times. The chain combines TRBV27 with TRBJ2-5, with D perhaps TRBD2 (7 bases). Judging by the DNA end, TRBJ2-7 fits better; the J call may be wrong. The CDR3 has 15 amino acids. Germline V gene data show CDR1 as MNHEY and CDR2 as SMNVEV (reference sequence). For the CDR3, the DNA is TGTGCCAGCAGTTTGGAGGGAGGGGGGCCAGTCGAGCAGTACTTC. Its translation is CASSLEGGGPVEQYF.

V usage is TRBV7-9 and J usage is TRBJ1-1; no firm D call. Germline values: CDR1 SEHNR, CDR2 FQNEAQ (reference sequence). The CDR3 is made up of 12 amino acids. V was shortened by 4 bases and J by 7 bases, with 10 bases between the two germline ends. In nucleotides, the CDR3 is TGTGCCAGCAGCTCAACGGCAAGTGAAGCTTTCTTT. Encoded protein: CASSSTASEAFF.

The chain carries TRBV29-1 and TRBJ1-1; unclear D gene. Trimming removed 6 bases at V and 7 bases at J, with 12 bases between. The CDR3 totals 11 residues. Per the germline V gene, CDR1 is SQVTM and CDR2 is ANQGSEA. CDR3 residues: CSVPPTNEAFF. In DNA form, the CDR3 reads TGCAGCGTACCCCCCACCAATGAAGCTTTCTTT.

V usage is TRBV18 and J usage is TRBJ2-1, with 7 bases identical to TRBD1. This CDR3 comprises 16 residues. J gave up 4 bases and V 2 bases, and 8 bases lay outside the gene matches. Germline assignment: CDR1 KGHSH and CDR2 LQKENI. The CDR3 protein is CASSPRVGTAYNEQFF. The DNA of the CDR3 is TGTGCCAGCTCACCAAGGGTTGGGACAGCTTACAATGAGCAGTTCTTC.

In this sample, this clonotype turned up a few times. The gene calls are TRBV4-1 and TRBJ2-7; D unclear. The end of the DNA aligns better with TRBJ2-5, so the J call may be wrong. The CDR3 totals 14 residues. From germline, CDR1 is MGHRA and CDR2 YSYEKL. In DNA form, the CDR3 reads TGCGCCAGCAGCCAAGGAAAAGGTTCTGAGACCCAGTACTTC. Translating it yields CASSQGKGSETQYF.

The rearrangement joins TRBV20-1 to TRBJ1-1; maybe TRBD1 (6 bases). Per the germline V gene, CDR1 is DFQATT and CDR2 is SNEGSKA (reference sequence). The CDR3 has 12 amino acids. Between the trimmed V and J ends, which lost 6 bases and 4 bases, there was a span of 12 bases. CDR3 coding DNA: TGCAGTGCCCTTCTGGGGGCCACTGAAGCTTTCTTT. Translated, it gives CSALLGATEAFF.

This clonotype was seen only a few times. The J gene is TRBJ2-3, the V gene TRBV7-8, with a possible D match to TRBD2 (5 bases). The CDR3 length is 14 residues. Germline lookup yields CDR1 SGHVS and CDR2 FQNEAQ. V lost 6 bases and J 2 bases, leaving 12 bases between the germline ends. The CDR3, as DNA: TGTGCCAGCAGTCCTAGCCACCACACAGATACGCAGTATTTT. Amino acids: CASSPSHHTDTQYF.

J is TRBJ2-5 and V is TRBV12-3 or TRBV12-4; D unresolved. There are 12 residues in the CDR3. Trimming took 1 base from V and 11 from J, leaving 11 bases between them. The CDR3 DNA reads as TGTGCCAGCAGTTTAGGGCCCCGAAGGCAGTACTTC. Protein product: CASSLGPRRQYF.

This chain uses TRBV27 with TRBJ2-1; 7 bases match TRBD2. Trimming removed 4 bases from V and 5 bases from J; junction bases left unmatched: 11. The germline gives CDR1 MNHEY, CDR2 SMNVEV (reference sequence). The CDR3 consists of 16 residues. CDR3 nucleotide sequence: TGTGCCAGCAGTTCCCTGAGAGGGAGGGGCGACAATGAGCAGTTCTTC. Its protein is CASSSLRGRGDNEQFF.

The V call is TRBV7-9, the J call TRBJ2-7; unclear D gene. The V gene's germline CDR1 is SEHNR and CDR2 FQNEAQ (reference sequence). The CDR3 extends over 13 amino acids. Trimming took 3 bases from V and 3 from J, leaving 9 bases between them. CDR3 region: CASSFRSDYEQYF. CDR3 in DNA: TGTGCCAGCAGCTTTAGGTCAGACTACGAGCAGTACTTC.

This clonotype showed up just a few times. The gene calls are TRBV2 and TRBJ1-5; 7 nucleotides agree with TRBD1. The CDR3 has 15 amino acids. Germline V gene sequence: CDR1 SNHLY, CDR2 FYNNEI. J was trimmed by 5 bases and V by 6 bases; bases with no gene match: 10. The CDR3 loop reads CASSDLQGGYQPQHF. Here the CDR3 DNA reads TGTGCCAGCAGCGATCTCCAGGGGGGGTATCAGCCCCAGCATTTT.

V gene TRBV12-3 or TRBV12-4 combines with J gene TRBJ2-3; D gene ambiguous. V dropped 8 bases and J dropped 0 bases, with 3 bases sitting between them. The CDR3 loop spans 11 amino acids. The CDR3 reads CASESTDTQYF. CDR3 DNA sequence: TGTGCCAGCGAGAGCACAGATACGCAGTATTTT.

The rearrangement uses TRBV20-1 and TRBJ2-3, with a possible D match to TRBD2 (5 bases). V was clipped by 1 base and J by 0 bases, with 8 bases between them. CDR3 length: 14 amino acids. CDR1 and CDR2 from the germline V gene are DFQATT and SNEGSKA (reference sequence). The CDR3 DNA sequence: TGCAGTGCTAGAGCCGGACTCAGCACAGATACGCAGTATTTT. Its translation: CSARAGLSTDTQYF.

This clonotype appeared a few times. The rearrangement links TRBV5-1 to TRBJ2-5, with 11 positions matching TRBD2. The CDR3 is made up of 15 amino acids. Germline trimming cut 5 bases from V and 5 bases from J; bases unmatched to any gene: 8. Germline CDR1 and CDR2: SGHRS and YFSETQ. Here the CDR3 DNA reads TGCGCCAGCAGTGGCCTAGCGGGAGGAGGGGAGACCCAGTACTTC. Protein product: CASSGLAGGGETQYF.

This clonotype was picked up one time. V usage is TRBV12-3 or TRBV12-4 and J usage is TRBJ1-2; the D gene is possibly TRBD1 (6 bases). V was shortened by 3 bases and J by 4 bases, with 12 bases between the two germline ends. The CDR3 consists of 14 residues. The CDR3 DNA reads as TGTGCCAGCAGTTTGGGGGGCAGGGGCTATGGCTACACCTTC. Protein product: CASSLGGRGYGYTF.

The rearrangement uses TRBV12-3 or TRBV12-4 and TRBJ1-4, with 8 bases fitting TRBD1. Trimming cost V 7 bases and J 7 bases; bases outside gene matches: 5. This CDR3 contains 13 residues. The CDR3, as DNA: TGTGCCAGCAAGGACAGGGCTGCTGAAAAACTGTTTTTT. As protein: CASKDRAAEKLFF.

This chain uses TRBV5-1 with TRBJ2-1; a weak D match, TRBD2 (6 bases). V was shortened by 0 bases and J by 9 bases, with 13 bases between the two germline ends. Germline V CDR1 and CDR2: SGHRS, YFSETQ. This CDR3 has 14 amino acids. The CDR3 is CASSLEWAGREQFF. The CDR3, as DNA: TGCGCCAGCAGCTTGGAGTGGGCGGGGCGTGAGCAGTTCTTC.

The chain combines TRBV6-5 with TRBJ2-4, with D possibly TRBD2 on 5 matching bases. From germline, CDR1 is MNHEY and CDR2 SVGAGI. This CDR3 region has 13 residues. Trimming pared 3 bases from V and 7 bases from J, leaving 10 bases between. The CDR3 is CASSYPGTNIQYF. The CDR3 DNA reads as TGTGCCAGCAGTTATCCGGGAACCAACATTCAGTACTTC.

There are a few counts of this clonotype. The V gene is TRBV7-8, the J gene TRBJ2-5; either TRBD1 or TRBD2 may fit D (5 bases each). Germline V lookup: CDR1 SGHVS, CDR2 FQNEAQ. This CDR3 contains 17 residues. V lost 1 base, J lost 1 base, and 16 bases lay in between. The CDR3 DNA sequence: TGTGCCAGCAGCTTAGAGGCGTTGGGGGTACTCCAAGAGACCCAGTACTTC. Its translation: CASSLEALGVLQETQYF.

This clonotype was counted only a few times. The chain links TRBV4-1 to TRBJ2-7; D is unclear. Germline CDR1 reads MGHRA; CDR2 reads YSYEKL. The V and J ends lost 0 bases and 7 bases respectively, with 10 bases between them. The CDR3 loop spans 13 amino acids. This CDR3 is CASSQELRREQYF. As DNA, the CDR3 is TGCGCCAGCAGCCAAGAGCTTAGGCGTGAGCAGTACTTC.

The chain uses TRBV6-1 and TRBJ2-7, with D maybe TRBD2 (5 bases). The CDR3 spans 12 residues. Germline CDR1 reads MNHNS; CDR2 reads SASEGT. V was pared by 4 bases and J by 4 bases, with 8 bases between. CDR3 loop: CASSGTVYEQYF. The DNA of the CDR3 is TGTGCCAGCAGTGGGACTGTATACGAGCAGTACTTC.

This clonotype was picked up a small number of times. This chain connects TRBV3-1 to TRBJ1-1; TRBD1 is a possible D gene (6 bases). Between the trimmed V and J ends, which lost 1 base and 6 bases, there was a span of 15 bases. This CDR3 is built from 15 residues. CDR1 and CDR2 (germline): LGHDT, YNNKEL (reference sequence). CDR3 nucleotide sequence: TGTGCCAGCAGCCAAGTATCCGGGGGCGCCTCTGAAGCTTTCTTT. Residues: CASSQVSGGASEAFF.

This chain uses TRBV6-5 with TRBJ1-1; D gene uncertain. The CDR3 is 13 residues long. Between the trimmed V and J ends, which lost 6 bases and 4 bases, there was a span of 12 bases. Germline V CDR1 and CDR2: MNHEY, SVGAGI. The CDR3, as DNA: TGTGCCAGCAGCGGTAAATGGGGCACTGAAGCTTTCTTT. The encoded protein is CASSGKWGTEAFF.

Here the CDR3 DNA reads TGTGCCATCAGCGGGACAGAACGAGAGACCCAGTACTTC. Protein sequence: CAISGTERETQYF. The chain couples TRBV10-3 to TRBJ2-7, with 7 nucleotides matching TRBD1. Judging by the DNA end, TRBJ2-5 fits better; the J call may be wrong. Germline V gene sequence: CDR1 ENHRY, CDR2 SYGVKD. There are 13 residues in the CDR3.

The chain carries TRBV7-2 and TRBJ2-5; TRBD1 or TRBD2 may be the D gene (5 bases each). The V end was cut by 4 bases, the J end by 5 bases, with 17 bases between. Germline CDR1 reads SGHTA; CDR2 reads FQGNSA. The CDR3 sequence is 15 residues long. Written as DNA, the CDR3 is TGTGCCAGCAGCTCGCCGGGGCAGTCTGGGGAGACCCAGTACTTC. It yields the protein CASSSPGQSGETQYF.

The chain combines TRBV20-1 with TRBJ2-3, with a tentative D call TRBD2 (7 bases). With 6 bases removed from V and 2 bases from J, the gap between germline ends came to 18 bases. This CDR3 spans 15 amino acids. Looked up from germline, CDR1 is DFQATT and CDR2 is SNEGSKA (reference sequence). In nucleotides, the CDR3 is TGCAGTGCCCCGCTGGGGGGGGCCGTCACAGATACGCAGTATTTT. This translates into CSAPLGGAVTDTQYF.

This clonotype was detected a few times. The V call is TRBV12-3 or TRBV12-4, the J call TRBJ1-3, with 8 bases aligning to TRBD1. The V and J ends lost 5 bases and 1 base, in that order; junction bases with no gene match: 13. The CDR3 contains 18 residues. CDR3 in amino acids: CASSPGQGRGESGNTIYF. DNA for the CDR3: TGTGCCAGCAGTCCTGGACAGGGTCGCGGGGAGTCTGGAAACACCATATATTTT.